The clone carrying this TCR beta chain was recorded only once. What it recognizes is unknown. Only cases whose brain tissue showed the highest T cell transcript signatures were sequenced. At least one anti-epileptic drug was given before surgery. This record comes from a study of brain T cells in children with intractable seizures. Study outcomes and limitations: Pre-surgery blood may have been undersampled, hiding some clones. Only CDR3 sequence similarity suggested viral specificity, without known HCMV serostatus.

TCRdb keeps only in-frame clones here, not all; method: immunoSEQ multiplex PCR. The sample records tens of thousands of clones, 93% being singletons. Looked up from germline, CDR1 is MDHEN and CDR2 is SYDVKM. This CDR3 spans 16 amino acids. V was clipped by 6 bases and J by 2 bases; unmatched bases: 8. The genes are TRBV28 and TRBJ1-5; 9 bases match TRBD1. The sample was peripheral blood, taken at surgery. This clonotype was sampled from a boy in the first two years of life with tuberous sclerosis and intractable seizures. CDR3 protein: CASRRDRVEGNQPQHF. The CDR3, as DNA: TGTGCCAGCAGACGGGACAGGGTTGAGGGCAATCAGCCCCAGCATTTT.